The T cell receptor (beta chain) under discussion was sequenced for a study of blood T cell repertoires in COVID-19. About the study: COVID-19 samples, acute and convalescent, were from the United States, Italy and Spain. PBMCs, B-cell-depleted T cells, or T cells provided the cDNA or gDNA that made up the material.

This clone was detected only once. Trimming removed 5 bases from V and 0 bases from J; junction bases left unmatched: 7. Germline assignment: CDR1 SGHAT and CDR2 FQNNGV. This CDR3 is built from 17 residues. In the original processing: Using reference gene primer amplification, nucleated cell counts were estimated. Assay used: immunoSEQ multiplex PCR; TCRdb lists only in-frame clones, some missing. The DNA gave D and trimming, while V, J and clone size come from that table. The data contain some 30,000 clones, approximately 88% of them singletons. This TCR was recovered from a man of 80 years or more with active COVID-19. The sequencing sample was made of peripheral blood. This chain uses TRBV11-2 with TRBJ2-7; 13 nucleotides align to TRBD2. CDR3: CASSPGTSGASSYEQYF. The CDR3 DNA reads TGTGCCAGCAGCCCTGGGACTAGCGGGGCGAGCTCCTACGAGCAGTACTTC.